The rows below give T cell receptor beta chains drawn from one sample of a study of CD8 T cells in Susac syndrome. TCRdb called the immunoSEQ multiplex PCR reads again in MiXCR, with one record for every CDR3 protein. The sample includes some 95,000 distinct CDR3 sequences, approximately 92% seen only once; the top ten take roughly 0.3%. Source material: CD8+ T cells from PBMCs. Source of these receptors: a human donor in good health. CDR3s include the opening cysteine and the closing phenylalanine or tryptophan.

CDR3: CASSMRWTDGYTF; J: TRBJ1-2; V: TRBV19
CDR3: CASGEGLAGLQETQYF; J: TRBJ2-5; V: TRBV27
CDR3: CASSPLFSKNIQYF; J: TRBJ2-4; V: TRBV18
CDR3: CASSLGTGRNQPQHF; J: TRBJ1-5; V: TRBV5-6
CDR3: CASEGDTQYF; J: TRBJ2-3; V: TRBV5-4
CDR3: CASSHDGGDTQYF; J: TRBJ2-3; V: TRBV3-1
CDR3: CSARDLRFNYGYTF; J: TRBJ1-2; V: TRBV20-1
CDR3: CASSYRAGEKLFF; J: TRBJ1-4; V: TRBV13
CDR3: CASTPSKFGNTIYF; J: TRBJ1-3; V: TRBV7-8
CDR3: CASSTTRGSTGELFF; J: TRBJ2-2; V: TRBV7-9
CDR3: CASSQDPFGREQYF; J: TRBJ2-7; V: TRBV4-2
CDR3: CASSARTISNQPQHF; J: TRBJ1-5; V: TRBV2
CDR3: CASSVGASGADEQFF; J: TRBJ2-1; V: TRBV9
CDR3: CASTPTIGKKLFF; J: TRBJ1-4; V: TRBV19
CDR3: CASSGYGDASSYEQYF; J: TRBJ2-7; V: TRBV9
CDR3: CSVEIRGLYTEAFF; J: TRBJ1-1; V: TRBV29-1
CDR3: CASSPDNLGNQPQHF; J: TRBJ1-5; V: TRBV6-5
CDR3: CASSLGTGDAEQYF; J: TRBJ2-7; V: TRBV5-6
CDR3: CASSAGQELEAFF; J: TRBJ1-1; V: TRBV9
CDR3: CASSLGLGTVQPQHF; J: TRBJ1-5; V: TRBV5-6
CDR3: CASSHQPTDTQYF; J: TRBJ2-3; V: TRBV2
CDR3: CASSPGSSDTQYF; J: TRBJ2-3; V: TRBV9
CDR3: CASSPGGHEQFF; J: TRBJ2-1; V: TRBV14
CDR3: CASSFSQTDIQYF; J: TRBJ2-3; V: TRBV27
CDR3: CSGGGDRDPYNEQFF; J: TRBJ2-1; V: TRBV20-1
CDR3: CSARATSDYEQYF; J: TRBJ2-7; V: TRBV20-1
CDR3: CSVESRGNEQFF; J: TRBJ2-1; V: TRBV29-1
CDR3: CSVEVSGTSYEQYF; J: TRBJ2-7; V: TRBV29-1
CDR3: CASSVRGGAGEQFF; J: TRBJ2-1; V: TRBV9
CDR3: CASSYPTGIFYEQYF; J: TRBJ2-7; V: TRBV6-2/TRBV6-3
CDR3: CAWSVRRENYGYTF; J: TRBJ1-2; V: TRBV30
CDR3: CASNPTGGSYNEQFF; J: TRBJ2-1; V: TRBV9
CDR3: CASSPGRSYEQYF; J: TRBJ2-7; V: TRBV3-1